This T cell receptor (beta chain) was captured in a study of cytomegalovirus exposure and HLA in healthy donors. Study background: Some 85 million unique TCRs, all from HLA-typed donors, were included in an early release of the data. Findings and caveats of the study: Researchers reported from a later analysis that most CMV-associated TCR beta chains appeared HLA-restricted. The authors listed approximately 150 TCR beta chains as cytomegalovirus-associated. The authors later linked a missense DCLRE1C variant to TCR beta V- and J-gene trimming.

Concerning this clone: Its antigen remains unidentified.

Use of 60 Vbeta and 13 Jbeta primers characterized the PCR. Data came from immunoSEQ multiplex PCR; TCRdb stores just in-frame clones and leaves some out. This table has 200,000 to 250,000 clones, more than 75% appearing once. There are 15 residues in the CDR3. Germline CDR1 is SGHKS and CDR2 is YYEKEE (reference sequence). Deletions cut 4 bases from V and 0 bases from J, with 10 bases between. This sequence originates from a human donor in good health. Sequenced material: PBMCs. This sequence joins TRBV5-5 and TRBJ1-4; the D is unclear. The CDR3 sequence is CASSAAGTTNEKLFF. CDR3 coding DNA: TGTGCCAGCAGCGCTGCAGGAACAACTAATGAAAAACTGTTTTTT.